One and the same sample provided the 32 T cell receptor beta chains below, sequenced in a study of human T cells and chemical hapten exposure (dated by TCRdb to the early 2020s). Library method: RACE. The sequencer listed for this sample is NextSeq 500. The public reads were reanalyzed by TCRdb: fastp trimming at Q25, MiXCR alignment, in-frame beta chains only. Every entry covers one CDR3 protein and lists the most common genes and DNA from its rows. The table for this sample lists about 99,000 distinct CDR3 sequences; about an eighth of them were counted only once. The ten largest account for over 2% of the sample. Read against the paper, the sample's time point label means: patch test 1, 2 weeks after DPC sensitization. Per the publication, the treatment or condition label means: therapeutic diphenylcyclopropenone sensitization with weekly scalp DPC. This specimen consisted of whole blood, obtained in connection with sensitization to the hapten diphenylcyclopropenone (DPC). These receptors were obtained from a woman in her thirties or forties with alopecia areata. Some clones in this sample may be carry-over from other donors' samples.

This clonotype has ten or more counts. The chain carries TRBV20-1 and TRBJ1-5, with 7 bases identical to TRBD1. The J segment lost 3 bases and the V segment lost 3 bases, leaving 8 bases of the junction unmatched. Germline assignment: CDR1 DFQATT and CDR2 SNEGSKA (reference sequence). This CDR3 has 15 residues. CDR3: CSARSWDRDNQPQHF. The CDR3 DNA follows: TGCAGTGCTAGGTCTTGGGACAGAGACAATCAGCCCCAGCATTTT.

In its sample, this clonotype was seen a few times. The CDR3 sequence: CASSSRTRSWGELFF. CDR3 in DNA: TGTGCCAGCAGCTCCCGGACTCGTTCCTGGGGGGAGCTGTTTTTT. V and J are TRBV11-2 and TRBJ2-2; D is possibly TRBD2 (5 bases). CDR3 size: 15 residues. Between the trimmed V and J ends, which lost 4 bases and 8 bases, there was a span of 17 bases. CDR1 and CDR2 (germline): SGHAT, FQNNGV.

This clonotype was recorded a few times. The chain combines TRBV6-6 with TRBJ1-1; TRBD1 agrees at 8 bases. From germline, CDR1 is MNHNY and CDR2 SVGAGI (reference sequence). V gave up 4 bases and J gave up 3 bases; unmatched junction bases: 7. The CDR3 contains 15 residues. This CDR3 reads CASSSDRVWDTEAFF. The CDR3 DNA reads TGTGCCAGCAGTTCGGACAGGGTGTGGGACACTGAAGCTTTCTTT.

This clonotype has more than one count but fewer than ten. CDR3 region: CASSLDGTYTGELFF. CDR3 DNA: TGTGCCAGCAGCTTAGACGGCACCTACACCGGGGAGCTGTTTTTT. This sequence joins TRBV7-6 and TRBJ2-2; D unresolved. Trimming pared 1 base from V and 3 bases from J, leaving 9 bases between. The germline CDR1 and CDR2 sequences are SGHVS and FNYEAQ. The CDR3 consists of 15 residues.

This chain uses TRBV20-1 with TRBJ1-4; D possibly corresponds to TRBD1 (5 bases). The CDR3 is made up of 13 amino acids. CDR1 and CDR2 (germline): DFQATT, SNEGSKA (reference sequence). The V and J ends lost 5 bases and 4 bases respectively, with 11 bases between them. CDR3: CSALDIINEKLFF. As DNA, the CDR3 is TGCAGTGCTTTGGACATAATTAATGAAAAACTGTTTTTT.

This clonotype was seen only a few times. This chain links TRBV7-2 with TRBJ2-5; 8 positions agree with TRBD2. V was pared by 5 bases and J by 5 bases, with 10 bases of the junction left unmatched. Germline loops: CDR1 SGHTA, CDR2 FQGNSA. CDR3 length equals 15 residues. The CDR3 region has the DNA TGTGCCAGCAGCCCTCCCAGCGGGAGTCGGGAGACCCAGTACTTC. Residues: CASSPPSGSRETQYF.

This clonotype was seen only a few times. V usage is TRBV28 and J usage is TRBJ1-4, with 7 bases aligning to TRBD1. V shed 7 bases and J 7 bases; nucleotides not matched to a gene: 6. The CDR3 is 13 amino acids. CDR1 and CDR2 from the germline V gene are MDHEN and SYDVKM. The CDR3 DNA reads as TGTGCCAGCATAGACAGGGTGGTTGAAAAACTGTTTTTT. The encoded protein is CASIDRVVEKLFF.

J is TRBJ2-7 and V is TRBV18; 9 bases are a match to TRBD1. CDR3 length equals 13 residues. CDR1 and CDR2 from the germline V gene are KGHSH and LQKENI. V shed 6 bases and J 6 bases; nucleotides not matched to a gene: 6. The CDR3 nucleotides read TGTGCCAGCTCCTACACGGACAGGGGCGAGCAGTACTTC. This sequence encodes CASSYTDRGEQYF. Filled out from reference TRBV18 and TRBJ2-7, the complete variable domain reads NAGVMQNPRHLVRRRGQEARLRCSPMKGHSHVYWYRQLPEEGLKFMVYLQKENIIDESGMPKERFSAEFPKEGPSILRIQQVVRGDSAAYFCASSYTDRGEQYFGPGTRLTVT.

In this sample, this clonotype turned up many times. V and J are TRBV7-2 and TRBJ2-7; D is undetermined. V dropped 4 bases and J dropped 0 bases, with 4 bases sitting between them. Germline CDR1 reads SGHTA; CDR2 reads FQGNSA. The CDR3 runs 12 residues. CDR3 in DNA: TGTGCCAGCAGCTCTGCCTCCTACGAGCAGTACTTC. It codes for CASSSASYEQYF.

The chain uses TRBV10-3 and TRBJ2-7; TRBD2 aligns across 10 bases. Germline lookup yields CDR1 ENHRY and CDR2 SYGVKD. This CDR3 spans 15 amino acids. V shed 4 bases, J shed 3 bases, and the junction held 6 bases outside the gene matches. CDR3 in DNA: TGTGCCATCAGTGGCAATAGCGGGGGGTACTACGAGCAGTACTTC. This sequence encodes CAISGNSGGYYEQYF.

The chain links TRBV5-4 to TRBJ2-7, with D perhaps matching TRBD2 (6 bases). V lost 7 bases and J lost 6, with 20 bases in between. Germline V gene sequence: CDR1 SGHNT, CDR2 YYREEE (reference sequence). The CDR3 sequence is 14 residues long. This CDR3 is CASRPGVPSGEQYF. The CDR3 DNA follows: TGTGCCAGCCGCCCGGGAGTCCCGTCCGGCGAGCAGTACTTC.

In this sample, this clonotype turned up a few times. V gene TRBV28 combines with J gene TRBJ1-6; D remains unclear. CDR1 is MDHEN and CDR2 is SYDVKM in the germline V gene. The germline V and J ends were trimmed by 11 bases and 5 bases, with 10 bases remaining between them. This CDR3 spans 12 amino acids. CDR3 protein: CAGMGNNSPLHF. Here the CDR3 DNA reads TGTGCCGGAATGGGGAATAATTCACCCCTCCACTTT.

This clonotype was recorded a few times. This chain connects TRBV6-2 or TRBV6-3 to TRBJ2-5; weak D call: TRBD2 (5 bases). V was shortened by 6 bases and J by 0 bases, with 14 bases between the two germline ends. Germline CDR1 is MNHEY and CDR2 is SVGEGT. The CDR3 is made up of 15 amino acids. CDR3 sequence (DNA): TGTGCCAGCAGCCCGGGGAGTAGCGACCAAGAGACCCAGTACTTC. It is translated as CASSPGSSDQETQYF.

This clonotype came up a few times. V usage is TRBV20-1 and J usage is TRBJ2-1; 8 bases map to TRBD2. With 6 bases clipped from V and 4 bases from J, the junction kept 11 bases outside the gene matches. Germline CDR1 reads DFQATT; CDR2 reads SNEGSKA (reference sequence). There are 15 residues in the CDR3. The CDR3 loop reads CSAPPGGRTYNEQFF. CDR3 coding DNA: TGCAGTGCCCCGCCCGGCGGGAGGACATACAATGAGCAGTTCTTC.

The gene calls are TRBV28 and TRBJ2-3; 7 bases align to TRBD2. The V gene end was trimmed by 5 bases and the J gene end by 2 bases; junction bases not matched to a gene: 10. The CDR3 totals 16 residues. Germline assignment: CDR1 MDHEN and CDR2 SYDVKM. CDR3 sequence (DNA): TGTGCCAGCAGTCAGTTAGCGGGCTCGTTCACAGATACGCAGTATTTT. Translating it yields CASSQLAGSFTDTQYF.

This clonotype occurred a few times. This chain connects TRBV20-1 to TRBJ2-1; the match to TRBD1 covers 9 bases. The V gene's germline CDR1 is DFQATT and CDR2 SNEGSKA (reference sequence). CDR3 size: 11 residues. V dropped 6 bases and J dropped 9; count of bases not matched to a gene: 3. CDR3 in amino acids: CSATGGTEQFF. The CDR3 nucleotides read TGCAGTGCGACAGGGGGGACTGAGCAGTTCTTC.

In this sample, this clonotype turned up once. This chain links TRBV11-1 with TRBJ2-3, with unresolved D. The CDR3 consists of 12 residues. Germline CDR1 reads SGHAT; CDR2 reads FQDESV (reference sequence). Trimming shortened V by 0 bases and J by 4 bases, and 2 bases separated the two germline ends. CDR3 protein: CASSLASDTQYF. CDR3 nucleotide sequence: TGTGCCAGCAGCTTAGCTTCAGATACGCAGTATTTT. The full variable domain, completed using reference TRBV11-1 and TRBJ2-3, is EAEVAQSPRYKITEKSQAVAFWCDPISGHATLYWYRQILGQGPELLVQFQDESVVDDSQLPKDRFSAERLKGVDSTLKIQPAELGDSAMYLCASSLASDTQYFGPGTRLTVL.

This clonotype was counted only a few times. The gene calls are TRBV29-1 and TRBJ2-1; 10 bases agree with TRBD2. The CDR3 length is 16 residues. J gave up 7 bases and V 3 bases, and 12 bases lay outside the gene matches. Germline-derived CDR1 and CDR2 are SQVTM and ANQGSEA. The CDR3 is CSVEGALAGVGNEQFF. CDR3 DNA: TGCAGCGTTGAGGGGGCGCTAGCGGGAGTCGGAAATGAGCAGTTCTTC.

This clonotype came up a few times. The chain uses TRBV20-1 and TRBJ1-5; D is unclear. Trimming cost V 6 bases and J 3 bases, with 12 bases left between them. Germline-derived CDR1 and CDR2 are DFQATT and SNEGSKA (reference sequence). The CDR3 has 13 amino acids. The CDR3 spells CSAKDTANQPQHF. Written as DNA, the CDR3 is TGCAGTGCCAAAGACACCGCCAATCAGCCCCAGCATTTT.

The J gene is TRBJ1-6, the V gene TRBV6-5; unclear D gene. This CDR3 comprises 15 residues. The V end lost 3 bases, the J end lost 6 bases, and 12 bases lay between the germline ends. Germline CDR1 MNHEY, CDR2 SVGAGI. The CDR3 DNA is TGTGCCAGCAGTTATGTCCGGCCTCCTAATTCACCCCTCCACTTT. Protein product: CASSYVRPPNSPLHF.

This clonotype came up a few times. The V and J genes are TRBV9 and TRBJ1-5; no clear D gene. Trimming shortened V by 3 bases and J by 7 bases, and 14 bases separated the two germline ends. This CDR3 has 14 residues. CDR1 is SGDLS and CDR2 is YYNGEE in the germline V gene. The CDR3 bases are TGTGCCAGCAGCGCGGAGGGCAATTTACAGCCCCAGCATTTT. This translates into CASSAEGNLQPQHF.

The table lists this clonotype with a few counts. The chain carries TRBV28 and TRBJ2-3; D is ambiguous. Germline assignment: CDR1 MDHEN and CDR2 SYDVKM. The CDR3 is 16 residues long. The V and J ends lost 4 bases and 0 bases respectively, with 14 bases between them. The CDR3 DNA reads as TGTGCCAGCAGTTCGCTTACACCCTCTAGCACAGATACGCAGTATTTT. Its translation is CASSSLTPSSTDTQYF.

The CDR3 is CASSLTGGRQPQHF. The CDR3 bases are TGTGCCAGCAGTTTGACAGGGGGCAGGCAGCCCCAGCATTTT. The rearrangement joins TRBV28 to TRBJ1-5; TRBD1 agrees at 10 bases. Germline values: CDR1 MDHEN, CDR2 SYDVKM. Trimming at V came to 3 bases and at J to 7 bases, leaving 3 bases not matched to a gene. This CDR3 region has 14 residues.

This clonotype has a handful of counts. The CDR3 nucleotides are TGTGCCAGCAGAACGAGCTCCTACAATGAGCAGTTCTTC. As protein: CASRTSSYNEQFF. The V call is TRBV12-3 or TRBV12-4, the J call TRBJ2-1; D is uncertain. CDR3 size: 13 residues. Between the trimmed V and J ends, which lost 6 bases and 0 bases, there was a span of 6 bases.

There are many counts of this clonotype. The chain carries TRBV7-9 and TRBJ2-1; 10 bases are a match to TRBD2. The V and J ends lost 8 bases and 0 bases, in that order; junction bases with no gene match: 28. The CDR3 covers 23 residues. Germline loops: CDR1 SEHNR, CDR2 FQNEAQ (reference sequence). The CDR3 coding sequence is TGTGCCAGCGCCCTGAAGCGGTCCAGCGGGAGGGACAATCGACCCGGCTCCTACAATGAGCAGTTCTTC. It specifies CASALKRSSGRDNRPGSYNEQFF.

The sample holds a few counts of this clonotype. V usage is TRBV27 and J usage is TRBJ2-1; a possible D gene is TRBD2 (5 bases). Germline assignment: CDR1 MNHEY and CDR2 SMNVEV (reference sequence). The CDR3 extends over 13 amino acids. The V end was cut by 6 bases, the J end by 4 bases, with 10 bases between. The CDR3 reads CASRKSGYNEQFF. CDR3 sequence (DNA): TGTGCCAGCAGGAAGAGCGGTTACAATGAGCAGTTCTTC.

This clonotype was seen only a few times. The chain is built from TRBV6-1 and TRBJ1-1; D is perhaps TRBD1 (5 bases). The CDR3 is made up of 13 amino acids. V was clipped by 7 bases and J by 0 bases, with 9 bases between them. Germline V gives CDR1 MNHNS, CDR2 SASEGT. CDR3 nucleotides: TGTGCCAGCATCGAGGGGATGAACACTGAAGCTTTCTTT. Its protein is CASIEGMNTEAFF.

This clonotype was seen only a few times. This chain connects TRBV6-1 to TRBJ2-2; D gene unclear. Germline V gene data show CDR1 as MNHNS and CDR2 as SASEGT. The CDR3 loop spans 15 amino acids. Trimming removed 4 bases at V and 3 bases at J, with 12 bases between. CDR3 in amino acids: CASSGGRSYTGELFF. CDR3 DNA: TGTGCCAGCAGTGGTGGACGGAGTTACACCGGGGAGCTGTTTTTT.

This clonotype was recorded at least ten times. CDR3 sequence (DNA): TGCAGCGTTGTAGTAGAACTCAACGGCTATGGCTACACCTTC. This codes for CSVVVELNGYGYTF. This rearrangement joins TRBV29-1 to TRBJ1-2, with D hard to call. The germline gives CDR1 SQVTM, CDR2 ANQGSEA. CDR3 length: 14 residues. Between the trimmed V and J ends, which lost 4 bases and 4 bases, there was a span of 16 bases.

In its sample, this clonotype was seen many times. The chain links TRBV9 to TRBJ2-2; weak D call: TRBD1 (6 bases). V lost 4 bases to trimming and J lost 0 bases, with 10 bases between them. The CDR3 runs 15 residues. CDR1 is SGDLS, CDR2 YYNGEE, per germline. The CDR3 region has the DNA TGTGCCAGCAGCCGGGACAACTCGAACACCGGGGAGCTGTTTTTT. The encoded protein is CASSRDNSNTGELFF.

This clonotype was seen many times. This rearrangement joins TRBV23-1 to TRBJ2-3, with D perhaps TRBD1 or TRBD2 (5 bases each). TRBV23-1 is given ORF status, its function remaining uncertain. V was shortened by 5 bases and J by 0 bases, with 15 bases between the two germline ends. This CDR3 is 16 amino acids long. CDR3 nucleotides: TGCGCCAGCAGTACAGGCCCGGGATATAGCACAGATACGCAGTATTTT. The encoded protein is CASSTGPGYSTDTQYF.

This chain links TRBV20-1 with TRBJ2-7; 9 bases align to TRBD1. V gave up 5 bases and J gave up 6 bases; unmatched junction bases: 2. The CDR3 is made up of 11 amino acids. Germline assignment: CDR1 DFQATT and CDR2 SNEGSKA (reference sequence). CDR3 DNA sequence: TGCAGTGCTCGGACAGGGGTCGAGCAGTACTTC. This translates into CSARTGVEQYF.